This T cell receptor beta chain derives from a study of T cells after yellow fever vaccination. Background on the study: SMART-Seq v4 Ultra Low Input prepared the low-cell-number fractions.

TCRdb used MiXCR to reprocess the 5' RACE reads, holding one entry per CDR3 protein. The sample holds 100,000 to 150,000 distinct CDR3 sequences, 8.9% seen once. On this clonotype: Antigen unknown.

Overall study results and limits: The study found a weaker secondary response that peaked faster, day 5 versus 15. CD4 and CD8 compartments shared a small share of clonotypes. Post-booster samples contained most primary-vaccination clones (around 96% CD4, roughly 88% CD8).

The sample consisted of CD8+ T cells sorted from PBMCs, taken on the day of the yellow fever booster vaccination. The source is a man younger than 35 who received the YFV17D yellow fever vaccine.

CDR3 coding DNA: TGTGCCAGCGGGAGACTAGCGGGAGAAGGGCAGTACTTC. This translates into CASGRLAGEGQYF. The chain links TRBV6-5 to TRBJ2-7; 12 bases line up with TRBD2. Looked up from germline, CDR1 is MNHEY and CDR2 is SVGAGI. The junction had 8 bases not matched to a gene; V was cut back by 8 bases and J by 9 bases. The CDR3 sequence is 13 residues long.